This T cell receptor (beta chain) derives from a study of metastatic and nonmetastatic thyroid tumors. Study as a whole: Where malignant and benign thyroid patients were concerned, repertoires were compared across blood and tumor or nodule tissue. Study-wide points: When malignant thyroid tumors were compared with benign nodules, TCR beta diversity was reportedly significantly higher in the malignant tumors. This held in both blood and tumor samples.

TCRdb re-clonotyped the PCR reads through MiXCR. The sample yields approximately 17,000 clones, about 15% seen once. After removal of 4 bases from V and 8 bases from J, the junction contained 4 bases not matched to a gene. The CDR3 runs to 12 residues. Germline V lookup: CDR1 LGHDT, CDR2 YNNKEL (reference sequence). This clone was found many times. The antigen is unknown. Each patient came to thyroid surgery without any prior treatment (of any kind). The TCR sequence derives from a male donor with papillary thyroid cancer or a benign thyroid nodule (not recorded which). Some clones in this sample may be carry-over from other donors' samples. V usage is TRBV3-1 and J usage is TRBJ1-2, with 7 bases identical to TRBD1. What was sequenced was blood. This CDR3 reads CASSLGDSGYTF. DNA for the CDR3: TGTGCCAGCAGCCTAGGGGACAGCGGCTACACCTTC.